A single T cell receptor beta chain is shown here with its context. Its antigen remains unidentified. The source of the sample is a study of cytomegalovirus exposure and HLA in healthy donors. General study findings and limits: Sequencing probably produced one cluster of sequence variants that were highly shared. A classifier reportedly called cytomegalovirus status with high sensitivity and specificity. Exclusion as indistinguishable affected some V segments, including TRBV6-2 and TRBV6-3.

Both 60 Vbeta primers and 13 Jbeta primers went into the PCR. Here immunoSEQ multiplex PCR was the method, and the copy in TCRdb shows in-frame clones only, minus some. This table has about 140,000 clones, over 75% appearing once. The CDR3 runs 16 residues. Germline V gene lookup returns CDR1 MNHEY and CDR2 SMNVEV (reference sequence). V gave up 4 bases and J gave up 4 bases; unmatched junction bases: 8. The chain couples TRBV27 to TRBJ1-1; 11 bases fit TRBD1. The TCR sequence derives from a female donor in good health and CMV-seronegative. Source material: PBMCs. The DNA for the CDR3 is TGTGCCAGCAGTTCGAGGGACAGGGGGTTGAGCACTGAAGCTTTCTTT. This encodes CASSSRDRGLSTEAFF.